These 4 T cell receptor beta chains came from one sample sequenced in a study of blood T cell repertoires in COVID-19. Clones were sequenced by immunoSEQ multiplex PCR, and TCRdb holds only the in-frame ones, with some missing. This sample yields 300,000 to 350,000 clones, of which roughly nine tenths are seen a single time; 3% to 4% belongs to the top ten. The sample comprised peripheral blood. Receptors were obtained from a woman aged 55-75 years with COVID-19, enrolled during active disease.

The V and J genes are TRBV18 and TRBJ1-3, with D possibly being TRBD1 (5 bases). Germline V gene lookup returns CDR1 KGHSH and CDR2 LQKENI. V was pared by 6 bases and J by 0 bases, with 12 bases between. This CDR3 contains 15 residues. The CDR3 spells CASSPIQGSGNTIYF. In DNA, the CDR3 is TGTGCCAGCTCGCCAATCCAGGGCTCTGGAAACACCATATATTTT. The complete variable domain, with remaining parts taken from reference TRBV18 and TRBJ1-3, reads NAGVMQNPRHLVRRRGQEARLRCSPMKGHSHVYWYRQLPEEGLKFMVYLQKENIIDESGMPKERFSAEFPKEGPSILRIQQVVRGDSAAYFCASSPIQGSGNTIYFGEGSWLTVV.

The chain is built from TRBV6-1 and TRBJ2-1; 12 nucleotides agree with TRBD1. After removal of 4 bases from V and 6 bases from J, the junction contained 7 bases not matched to a gene. The V gene's germline CDR1 is MNHNS and CDR2 SASEGT. This CDR3 is 16 amino acids long. The CDR3 reads CASSATGTGGLNEQFF. The DNA of the CDR3 is TGTGCCAGCAGTGCCACGGGGACAGGGGGCCTCAATGAGCAGTTCTTC.

V is TRBV6-6 and J is TRBJ1-4; possible D gene TRBD1, 6 bases. This CDR3 region has 15 residues. The V gene's germline CDR1 is MNHNY and CDR2 SVGAGI (reference sequence). Trimming cost V 4 bases and J 6 bases, with 15 bases left between them. CDR3 in amino acids: CASSSAGVGDEKLFF. As DNA, the CDR3 is TGTGCCAGCAGTTCGGCAGGGGTGGGGGATGAAAAACTGTTTTTT.

This rearrangement joins TRBV30 to TRBJ2-3; 10 positions agree with TRBD2. Germline V gives CDR1 GTSNPN, CDR2 SVGIG (reference sequence). Trimming took 4 bases from V and 6 from J; bases not matched to a gene: 7. CDR3 length equals 14 residues. CDR3 region: CAWNQRGGSDTQYF. For the CDR3, the DNA is TGTGCCTGGAACCAGCGGGGGGGCTCGGATACGCAGTATTTT.